Following are 11 T cell receptor beta chains from one sample sequenced in a study of beta chain features in type 1 diabetes. Investigators reverse transcribed all isolated RNA, so they sequenced expressed TCRB transcripts. Profiled with immunoSEQ multiplex PCR; TCRdb holds only in-frame clones, not every one. The sample has roughly 53,000 clones; roughly 41% are singletons. The study's findings and limits: Moderately but significantly shorter TCRB CDR3s were found in Type 1 diabetes patients in all four CD4+ subsets.

Antigen specificity for these receptors is unknown. Sequenced input: Tregs from blood. These receptors came from a man younger than 45 with type 1 diabetes.

The V call is TRBV7-3, the J call TRBJ2-3; D remains unclear. The CDR3 totals 14 residues. The ends were cut back, 4 bases at V and 3 bases at J, with 11 bases in the middle. The V gene's germline CDR1 is SGHTA and CDR2 FQGTGA. In DNA form, the CDR3 reads TGTGCCAGCAGCTCGGCGGCCTCGACAGATACGCAGTATTTT. This encodes CASSSAASTDTQYF.

The chain couples TRBV7-3 to TRBJ2-2, with 9 bases that match TRBD2. This CDR3 is built from 15 residues. The ends lost 5 bases at V and 6 bases at J; junction bases unmatched: 7. CDR1 is SGHTA and CDR2 is FQGTGA in the germline V gene. CDR3 sequence reads: CASSPSGIAPGELFF. CDR3 DNA: TGTGCCAGCAGCCCTAGCGGGATTGCTCCCGGGGAGCTGTTTTTT.

This sequence joins TRBV28 and TRBJ2-1; 7 bases fit TRBD2. The CDR3 has 16 residues. From germline, CDR1 is MDHEN and CDR2 SYDVKM. The J segment lost 6 bases and the V segment lost 6 bases, leaving 14 bases of the junction unmatched. CDR3 coding DNA: TGTGCCAGCAGCCCGGGACGGGGACTATCTCGCAATGAGCAGTTCTTC. Translation: CASSPGRGLSRNEQFF.

This clone was seen only a few times. The CDR3 spells CASSPSGLAGGRTDTQYF. For the CDR3, the DNA is TGTGCCAGCAGCCCTAGCGGGCTAGCGGGAGGTCGCACAGATACGCAGTATTTT. This rearrangement joins TRBV7-2 to TRBJ2-3, with 11 bases lining up with TRBD2. With 5 bases clipped from V and 1 base from J, the junction kept 11 bases outside the gene matches. The CDR3 covers 18 residues. Looked up from germline, CDR1 is SGHTA and CDR2 is FQGNSA. Variable domain in full (rest from reference TRBV7-2 and TRBJ2-3): GAGVSQSPSNKVTEKGKDVELRCDPISGHTALYWYRQSLGQGLEFLIYFQGNSAPDKSGLPSDRFSAERTGGSVSTLTIQRTQQEDSAVYLCASSPSGLAGGRTDTQYFGPGTRLTVL.

This clone was detected a few times. Other nucleotide sequences from this sample produce the same CDR3. This chain uses TRBV7-9 with TRBJ1-6, with D uncertain. Germline V lookup: CDR1 SEHNR, CDR2 FQNEAQ (reference sequence). CDR3 size: 12 residues. V was trimmed by 2 bases and J by 10 bases, leaving 6 bases between them. The CDR3 region has the DNA TGTGCCAGCAGCTTATCGGGGTCACCCCTCCACTTT. It specifies CASSLSGSPLHF.

The J gene is TRBJ2-2, the V gene TRBV7-7; TRBD1 agrees at 8 bases. CDR3 length: 15 amino acids. V gave up 5 bases and J gave up 3 bases; unmatched junction bases: 5. Germline CDR1 reads SSHAT; CDR2 reads FNYEAQ (reference sequence). The CDR3 is CASSPGQGDTGELFF. The CDR3 region has the DNA TGTGCCAGCAGCCCAGGACAGGGAGACACCGGGGAGCTGTTTTTT.

This clone showed up many times. The V call is TRBV5-1, the J call TRBJ2-7, with a possible D match to TRBD2 (6 bases). The CDR3 loop spans 13 amino acids. The germline gives CDR1 SGHRS, CDR2 YFSETQ. Trimming shortened V by 0 bases and J by 9 bases, and 13 bases separated the two germline ends. This CDR3 is CASSLGSGVAQYF. The CDR3 DNA reads as TGCGCCAGCAGCTTGGGATCGGGGGTCGCGCAGTACTTC.

The genes are TRBV6-6 and TRBJ2-5, with a possible D match to TRBD2 (6 bases). CDR1 is MNHNY and CDR2 is SVGAGI in the germline V gene (reference sequence). CDR3 length equals 14 residues. Trimming removed 2 bases from V and 3 bases from J, with 10 bases in between. CDR3 nucleotide sequence: TGTGCCAGCAGTTACACCGGAGGGGAAGAGACCCAGTACTTC. As protein: CASSYTGGEETQYF.

The sample holds a few counts of this clone. V usage is TRBV19 and J usage is TRBJ1-4, with TRBD1 matching over 7 bases. CDR1 and CDR2 (germline): LNHDA, SQIVND (reference sequence). The junction had 6 bases not matched to a gene; V was cut back by 4 bases and J by 4 bases. This CDR3 contains 15 residues. The CDR3 loop is CASSKTGRNNEKLFF. The CDR3 DNA follows: TGTGCCAGTAGTAAGACAGGGCGAAATAATGAAAAACTGTTTTTT.

The sample holds a few counts of this clone. The rearrangement links TRBV5-1 to TRBJ2-3; 10 nucleotides align to TRBD2. Germline CDR1 and CDR2: SGHRS and YFSETQ. The CDR3 covers 18 residues. Losses at the gene ends were 0 bases for V and 4 bases for J; bases not matched to a gene: 11. CDR3 in DNA: TGCGCCAGCAGCTTGGCAAGTGCTAGCGGGAGATTAGCAGATACGCAGTATTTT. Amino acid sequence: CASSLASASGRLADTQYF. The full variable domain, rest sourced from reference TRBV5-1 and TRBJ2-3, is KAGVTQTPRYLIKTRGQQVTLSCSPISGHRSVSWYQQTPGQGLQFLFEYFSETQRNKGNFPGRFSGRQFSNSRSEMNVSTLELGDSALYLCASSLASASGRLADTQYFGPGTRLTVL.

In this sample, this clone turned up a few times. CDR3 amino acids: CASSKQGNQPQHF. CDR3 sequence (DNA): TGTGCCAGCAGCAAACAGGGTAATCAGCCCCAGCATTTT. This chain connects TRBV6-1 to TRBJ1-5; perhaps TRBD1 as D (6 bases). V lost 6 bases and J 4 bases, leaving 10 bases between the germline ends. This CDR3 is 13 amino acids long. The germline V gene has CDR1 MNHNS and CDR2 SASEGT.